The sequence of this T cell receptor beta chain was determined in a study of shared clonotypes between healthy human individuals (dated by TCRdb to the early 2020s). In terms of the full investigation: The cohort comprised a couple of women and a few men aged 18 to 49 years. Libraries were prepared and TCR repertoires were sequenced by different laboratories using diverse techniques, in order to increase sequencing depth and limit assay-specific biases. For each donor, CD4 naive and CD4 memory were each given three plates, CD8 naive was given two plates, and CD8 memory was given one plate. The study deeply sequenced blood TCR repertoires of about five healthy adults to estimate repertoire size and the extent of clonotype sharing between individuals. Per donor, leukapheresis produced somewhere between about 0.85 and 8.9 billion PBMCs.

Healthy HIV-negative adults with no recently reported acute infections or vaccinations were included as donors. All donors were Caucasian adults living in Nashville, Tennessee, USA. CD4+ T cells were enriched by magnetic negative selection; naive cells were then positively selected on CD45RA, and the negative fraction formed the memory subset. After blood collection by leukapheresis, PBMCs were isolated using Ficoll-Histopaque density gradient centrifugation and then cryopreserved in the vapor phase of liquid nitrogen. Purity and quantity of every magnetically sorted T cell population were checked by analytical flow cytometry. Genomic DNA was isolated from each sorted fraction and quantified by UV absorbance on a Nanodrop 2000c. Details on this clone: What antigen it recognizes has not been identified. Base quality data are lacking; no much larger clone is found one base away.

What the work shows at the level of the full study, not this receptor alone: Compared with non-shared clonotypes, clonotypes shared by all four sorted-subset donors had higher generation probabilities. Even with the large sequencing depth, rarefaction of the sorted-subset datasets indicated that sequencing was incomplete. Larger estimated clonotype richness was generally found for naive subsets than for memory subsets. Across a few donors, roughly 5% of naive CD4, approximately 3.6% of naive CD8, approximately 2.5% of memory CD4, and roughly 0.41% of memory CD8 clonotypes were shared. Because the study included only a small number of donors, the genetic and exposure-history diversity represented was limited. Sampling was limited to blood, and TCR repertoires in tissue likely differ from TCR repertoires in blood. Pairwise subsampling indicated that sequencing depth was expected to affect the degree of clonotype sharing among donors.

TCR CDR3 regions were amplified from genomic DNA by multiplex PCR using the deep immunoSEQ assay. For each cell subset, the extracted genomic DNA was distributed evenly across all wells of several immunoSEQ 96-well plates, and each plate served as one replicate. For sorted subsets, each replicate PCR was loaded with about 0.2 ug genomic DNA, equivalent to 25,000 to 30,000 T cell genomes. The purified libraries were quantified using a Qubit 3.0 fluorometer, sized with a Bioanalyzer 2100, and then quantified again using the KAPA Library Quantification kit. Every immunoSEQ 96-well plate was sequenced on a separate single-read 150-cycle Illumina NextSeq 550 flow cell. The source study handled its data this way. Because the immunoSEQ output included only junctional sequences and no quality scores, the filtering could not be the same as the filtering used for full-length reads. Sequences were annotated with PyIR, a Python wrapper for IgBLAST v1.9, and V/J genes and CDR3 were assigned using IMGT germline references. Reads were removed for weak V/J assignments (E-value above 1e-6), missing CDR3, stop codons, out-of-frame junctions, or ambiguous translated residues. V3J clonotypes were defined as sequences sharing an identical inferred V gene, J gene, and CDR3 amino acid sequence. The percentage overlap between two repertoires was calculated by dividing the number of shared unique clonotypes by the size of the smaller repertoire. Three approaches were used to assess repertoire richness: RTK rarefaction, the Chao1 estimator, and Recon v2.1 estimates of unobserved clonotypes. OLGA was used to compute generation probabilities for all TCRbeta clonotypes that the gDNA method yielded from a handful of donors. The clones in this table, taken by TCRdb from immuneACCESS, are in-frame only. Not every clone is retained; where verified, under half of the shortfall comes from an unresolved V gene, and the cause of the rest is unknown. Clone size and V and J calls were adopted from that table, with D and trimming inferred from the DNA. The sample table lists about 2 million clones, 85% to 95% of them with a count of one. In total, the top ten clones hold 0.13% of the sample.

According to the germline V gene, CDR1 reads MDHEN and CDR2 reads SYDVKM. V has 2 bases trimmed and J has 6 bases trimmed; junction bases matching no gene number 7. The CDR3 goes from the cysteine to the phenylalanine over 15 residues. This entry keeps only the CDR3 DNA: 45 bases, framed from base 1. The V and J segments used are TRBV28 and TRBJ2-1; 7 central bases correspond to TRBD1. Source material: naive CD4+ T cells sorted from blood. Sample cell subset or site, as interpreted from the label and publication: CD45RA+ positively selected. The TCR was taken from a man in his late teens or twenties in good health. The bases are TGTGCCAGCAGTTTAAGGTGGGACAGATCCAATGAGCAGTTCTTC. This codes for CASSLRWDRSNEQFF.